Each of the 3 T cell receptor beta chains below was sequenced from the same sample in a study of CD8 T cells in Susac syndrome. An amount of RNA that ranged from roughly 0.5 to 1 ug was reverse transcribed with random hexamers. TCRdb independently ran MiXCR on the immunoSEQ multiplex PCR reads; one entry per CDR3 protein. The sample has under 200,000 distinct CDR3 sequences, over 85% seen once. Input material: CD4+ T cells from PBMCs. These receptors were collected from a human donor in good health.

The CDR3 sequence: CASSLSSGANVLTF. CDR3 in DNA: TGTGCCAGCAGTTTGAGCTCTGGGGCCAACGTCCTGACTTTC. The rearrangement uses TRBV12-3 or TRBV12-4 and TRBJ2-6, with D unresolved. V lost 3 bases and J lost 0, with 3 bases in between. CDR3 length: 14 residues.

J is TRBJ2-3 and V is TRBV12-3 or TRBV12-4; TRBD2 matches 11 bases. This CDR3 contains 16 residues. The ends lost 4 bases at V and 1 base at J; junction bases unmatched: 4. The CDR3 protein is CASSSGLAEGTDTQYF. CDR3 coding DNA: TGTGCCAGCAGTTCGGGACTAGCGGAGGGCACAGATACGCAGTATTTT.

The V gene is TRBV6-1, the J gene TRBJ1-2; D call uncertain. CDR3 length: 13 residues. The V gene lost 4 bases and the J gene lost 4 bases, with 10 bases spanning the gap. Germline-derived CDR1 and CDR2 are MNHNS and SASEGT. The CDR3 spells CASSVGRTYGYTF. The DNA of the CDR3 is TGTGCCAGCAGTGTGGGGAGAACCTATGGCTACACCTTC.